This T cell receptor beta chain was sequenced in a study of CD8 T cells in Susac syndrome. The CDR3 runs 13 residues. V lost 0 bases and J 5 bases, leaving 11 bases between the germline ends. Germline V gives CDR1 SQVTM, CDR2 ANQGSEA. The authors reverse transcribed roughly 0.5 to 1 ug RNA with random hexamers. TCRdb re-derived calls from the immunoSEQ multiplex PCR reads in MiXCR, one entry per CDR3 protein. The sample has 250,000 or so distinct CDR3 sequences; 90% to 95% are singletons. Material: CD4+ T cells from PBMCs. V is TRBV29-1 and J is TRBJ2-7, with no clear D. The TCR comes from a human donor with multiple sclerosis. CDR3 in amino acids: CSVEDRFSNEQYF. The CDR3 bases are TGCAGCGTTGAAGATCGGTTCAGTAACGAGCAGTACTTC.